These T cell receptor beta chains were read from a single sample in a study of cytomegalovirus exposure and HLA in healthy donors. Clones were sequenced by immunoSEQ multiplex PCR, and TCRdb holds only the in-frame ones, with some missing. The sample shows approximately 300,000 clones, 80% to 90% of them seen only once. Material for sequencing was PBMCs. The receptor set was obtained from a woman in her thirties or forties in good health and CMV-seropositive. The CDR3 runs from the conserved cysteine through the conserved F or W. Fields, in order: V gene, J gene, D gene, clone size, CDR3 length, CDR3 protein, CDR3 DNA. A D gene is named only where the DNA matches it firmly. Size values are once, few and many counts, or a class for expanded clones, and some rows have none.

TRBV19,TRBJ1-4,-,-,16,CASSLTTGGSNEKLFF,TGTGCCAGTAGTCTTACCACGGGTGGATCTAATGAAAAACTGTTTTTT
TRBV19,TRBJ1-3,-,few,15,CASSMRAGGGNTIYF,TGTGCCAGTAGTATGAGGGCGGGGGGTGGAAACACCATATATTTT
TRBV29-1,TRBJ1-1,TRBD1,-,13,CSVGQEKNTEAFF,TGCAGCGTAGGACAGGAAAAGAACACTGAAGCTTTCTTT
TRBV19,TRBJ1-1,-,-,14,CASSIWGRDTEAFF,TGTGCCAGTAGTATATGGGGGCGTGACACTGAAGCTTTCTTT
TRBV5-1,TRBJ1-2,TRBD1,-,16,CASSSGQGSLIYGYTF,TGCGCCAGCAGCTCGGGACAGGGTTCGTTGATATATGGCTACACCTTC
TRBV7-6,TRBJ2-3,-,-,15,CASSLDGRKTDTQYF,TGTGCCAGCAGCTTAGACGGGAGAAAGACAGATACGCAGTATTTT
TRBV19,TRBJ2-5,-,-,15,CASTSSGSGIETQYF,TGTGCCAGTACCTCCAGCGGGTCGGGGATAGAGACCCAGTACTTC
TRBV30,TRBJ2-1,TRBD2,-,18,CAWSGTSGTYSFYNEQFF,TGTGCCTGGTCCGGAACTAGCGGGACGTATAGCTTTTACAATGAGCAGTTCTTC
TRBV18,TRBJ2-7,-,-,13,CASSRDNSYEQYF,TGTGCCAGCTCCCGGGACAATTCCTACGAGCAGTACTTC
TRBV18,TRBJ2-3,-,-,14,CASSPRQITDTQYF,TGTGCCAGCTCACCCCGACAGATCACAGATACGCAGTATTTT
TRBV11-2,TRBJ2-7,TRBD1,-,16,CASSFPDRGLSYEQYF,TGTGCCAGCAGCTTTCCGGACAGGGGGCTTAGTTACGAGCAGTACTTC
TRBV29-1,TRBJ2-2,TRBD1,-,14,CSVSGTGVTGELFF,TGCAGCGTTTCCGGGACAGGGGTCACCGGGGAGCTGTTTTTT
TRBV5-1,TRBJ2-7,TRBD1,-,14,CASSPDRELYEQYF,TGCGCCAGCAGCCCGGACAGGGAACTATACGAGCAGTACTTC
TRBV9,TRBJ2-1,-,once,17,CASSVYGQPEKYNEQFF,TGTGCCAGCAGCGTATATGGACAACCCGAAAAGTACAATGAGCAGTTCTTC
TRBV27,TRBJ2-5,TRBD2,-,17,CASSSGLAANLEETQYF,TGTGCCAGCAGTTCCGGACTAGCGGCGAATTTGGAGGAGACCCAGTACTTC
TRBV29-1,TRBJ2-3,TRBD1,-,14,CCTGAGGRTDTQYF,TGCTGCACGGGGGCAGGGGGCCGCACAGATACGCAGTATTTT
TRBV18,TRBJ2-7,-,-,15,CASSPPQTGRHEQYF,TGTGCCAGCTCACCACCCCAAACTGGGCGCCACGAGCAGTACTTC
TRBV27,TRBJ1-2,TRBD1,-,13,CASRSGTGSGYTF,TGTGCCAGCAGGTCCGGGACAGGGAGTGGCTACACCTTC
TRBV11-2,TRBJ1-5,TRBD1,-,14,CASSLKGGDQPQHF,TGTGCCAGCAGCCTCAAAGGGGGCGATCAGCCCCAGCATTTT
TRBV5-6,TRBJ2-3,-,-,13,CASSLGDTDTQYF,TGTGCCAGCAGCCTCGGGGACACAGATACGCAGTATTTT
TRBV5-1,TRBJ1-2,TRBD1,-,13,CASSFQGQDGYTF,TGCGCCAGCAGCTTCCAGGGACAGGATGGCTACACCTTC
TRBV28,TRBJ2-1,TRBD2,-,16,CASSSPGTSGTGEQFF,TGTGCCAGCAGTTCTCCCGGGACTAGCGGGACGGGTGAGCAGTTCTTC
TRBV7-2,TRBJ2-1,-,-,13,CASSLRESDEQFF,TGTGCCAGCAGCTTACGAGAGTCGGATGAGCAGTTCTTC
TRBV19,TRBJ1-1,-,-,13,CASSIAEGTEAFF,TGTGCCAGTAGTATTGCTGAGGGCACTGAAGCTTTCTTT
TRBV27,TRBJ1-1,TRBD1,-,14,CASSFRDRYTEAFF,TGTGCCAGCAGTTTCCGGGACAGGTATACTGAAGCTTTCTTT
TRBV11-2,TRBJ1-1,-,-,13,CASSSQVNTEAFF,TGTGCCAGCAGCTCTCAGGTGAACACTGAAGCTTTCTTT
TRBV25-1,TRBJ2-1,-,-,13,CASSENRASEQFF,TGTGCCAGCAGTGAAAACAGGGCAAGCGAGCAGTTCTTC
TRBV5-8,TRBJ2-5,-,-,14,CASAQRDTQETQYF,TGTGCCAGCGCCCAGAGGGACACCCAAGAGACCCAGTACTTC
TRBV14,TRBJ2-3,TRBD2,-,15,CASSPSGTSTDTQYF,TGTGCCAGCAGCCCCAGCGGGACTAGCACAGATACGCAGTATTTT
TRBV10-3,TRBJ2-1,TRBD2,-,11,CAIGLADEQFF,TGTGCCATCGGACTAGCGGATGAGCAGTTCTTC
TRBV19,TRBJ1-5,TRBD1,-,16,CASSSIRSTGGVPQHF,TGTGCCAGTAGCTCAATCCGCTCGACAGGGGGAGTGCCCCAGCATTTT
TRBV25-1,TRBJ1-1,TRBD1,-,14,CASRISGGSTEAFF,TGTGCCAGCAGGATCTCAGGGGGGAGCACTGAAGCTTTCTTT
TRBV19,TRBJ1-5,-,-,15,CASSLRTDSNQPQHF,TGTGCCAGTAGTCTACGGACAGATAGCAATCAGCCCCAGCATTTT
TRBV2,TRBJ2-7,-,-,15,CASSEPLTVAYEQYF,TGTGCCAGCAGTGAACCCCTTACAGTTGCCTACGAGCAGTACTTC
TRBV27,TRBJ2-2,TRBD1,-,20,CASSLHPTGVGGGNTGELFF,TGTGCCAGCAGTTTACATCCAACAGGGGTGGGTGGGGGAAACACCGGGGAGCTGTTTTTT
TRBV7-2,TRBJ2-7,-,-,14,CASSSPGHTNEQYF,TGTGCCAGCAGCTCACCGGGACATACCAACGAGCAGTACTTC
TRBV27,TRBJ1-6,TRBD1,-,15,CASSLDRGLGSPLHF,TGTGCCAGCAGTTTGGACAGGGGGCTCGGGTCACCCCTCCACTTT
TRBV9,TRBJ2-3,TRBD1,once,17,CASSANSGTGVIDTQYF,TGTGCCAGCAGCGCGAATTCCGGGACAGGAGTTATTGATACGCAGTATTTT
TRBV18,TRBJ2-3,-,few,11,CASSLEDTQYF,TGTGCCAGCTCATTAGAAGATACGCAGTATTTT
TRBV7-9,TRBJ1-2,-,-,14,CASSLRDLGYGYTF,TGTGCCAGCAGCCTACGGGATCTGGGATATGGCTACACCTTC
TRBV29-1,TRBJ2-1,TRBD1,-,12,CSSSSSGTVQFF,TGCAGCAGTTCCTCCTCCGGGACAGTCCAGTTCTTC
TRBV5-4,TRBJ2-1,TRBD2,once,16,CASSLGGRALGNEQFF,TGTGCCAGCAGCTTGGGCGGGAGGGCCCTCGGTAATGAGCAGTTCTTC
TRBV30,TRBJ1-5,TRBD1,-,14,CAWSGTGGGQPQHF,TGTGCCTGGAGTGGAACAGGGGGCGGGCAGCCCCAGCATTTT
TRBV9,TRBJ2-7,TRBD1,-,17,CASSANPQGAISYEQYF,TGTGCCAGCAGCGCCAATCCCCAGGGGGCCATTTCCTACGAGCAGTACTTC
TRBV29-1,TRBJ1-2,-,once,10,CSVAQDGYTF,TGCAGCGTTGCCCAGGATGGCTACACCTTC
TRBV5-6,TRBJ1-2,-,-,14,CASSLSSGVGGYTF,TGTGCCAGCAGCTTGTCGTCAGGGGTGGGGGGCTACACCTTC
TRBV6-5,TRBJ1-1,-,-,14,CASSKETGNTEAFF,TGTGCCAGCAGTAAGGAGACAGGGAACACTGAAGCTTTCTTT
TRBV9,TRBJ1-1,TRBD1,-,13,CASSTGDNTEAFF,TGTGCCAGCAGCACAGGGGATAACACTGAAGCTTTCTTT
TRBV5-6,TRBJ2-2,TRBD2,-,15,CASSTGLVIPGELFF,TGTGCCAGCAGCACGGGACTAGTGATCCCCGGGGAGCTGTTTTTT
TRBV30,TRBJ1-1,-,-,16,CAWSSPRERGSPEAFF,TGTGCCTGGAGTTCACCCCGGGAGCGGGGTAGTCCTGAAGCTTTCTTT
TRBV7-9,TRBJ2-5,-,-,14,CASSSDRSQETQYF,TGTGCCAGCAGCTCGGACAGATCCCAAGAGACCCAGTACTTC
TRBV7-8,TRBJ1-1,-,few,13,CASSLRGNTEAFF,TGTGCCAGCAGCTTACGAGGGAACACTGAAGCTTTCTTT
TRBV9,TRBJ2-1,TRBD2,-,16,CASSVGGSGTYNEQFF,TGTGCCAGCAGCGTAGGAGGTAGCGGGACCTACAATGAGCAGTTCTTC
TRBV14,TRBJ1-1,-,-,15,CASSQVTAQRTEAFF,TGTGCCAGCAGCCAAGTTACAGCCCAAAGAACTGAAGCTTTCTTT
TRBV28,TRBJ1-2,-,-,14,CASSLYNRAYGYTF,TGTGCCAGCAGTTTATACAACAGAGCCTATGGCTACACCTTC
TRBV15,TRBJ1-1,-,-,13,CATSTSSNTEAFF,TGTGCCACCAGCACATCATCGAACACTGAAGCTTTCTTT
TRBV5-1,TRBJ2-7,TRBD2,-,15,CASSLELARSYEQYF,TGCGCCAGCAGCTTGGAACTAGCGCGCTCCTACGAGCAGTACTTC
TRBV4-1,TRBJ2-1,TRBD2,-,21,CASSQGPGTSGRWGFGNEQFF,TGCGCCAGCAGCCAAGGGCCCGGGACTAGCGGGAGGTGGGGTTTCGGGAATGAGCAGTTCTTC
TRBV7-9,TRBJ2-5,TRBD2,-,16,CASSFASGNRQETQYF,TGTGCCAGCAGCTTTGCCAGCGGGAACCGACAAGAGACCCAGTACTTC